This record covers a single T cell receptor beta chain. The antigen is undetermined. The record originates from a study of T cell responses to AZD1222 COVID-19 vaccine. Notes on the study in general: Donors were mostly white British, more females; clonal diversity possibly underestimated.

The CDR3 extends over 18 amino acids. Germline V gene data show CDR1 as SGDLS and CDR2 as YYNGEE. V trimming: 2 bases; J trimming: 6 bases; junction bases outside the gene matches: 13. Data came from immunoSEQ multiplex PCR; TCRdb stores just in-frame clones and leaves some out. Of about 120,000 clones in the sample, around 91% are singletons; the top ten hold about 1.4%. The receptor comes from an adult who received the AZD1222 COVID-19 vaccine. The specimen was peripheral blood, collected 28 days after the second AZD1222 dose. The chain has TRBV9 and TRBJ2-7; 14 bases map to TRBD2. The CDR3 DNA is TGTGCCAGCAGCGTCCCCGAGGGGACTAGCGGGAGAGAGGGCGAGCAGTACTTC. Translated, it gives CASSVPEGTSGREGEQYF.